The 3 T cell receptor beta chains listed next were all sequenced from one sample in a study of blood T cell repertoires in COVID-19 (dated by TCRdb to about 2020). Libraries came from the immunoSEQ multiplex PCR assay. The source is immuneACCESS, and TCRdb retained only in-frame sequences with V and J called. Part of the clones is not carried over; for the studies checked, unresolved V genes explain less than half of this, and the remainder is unexplained. The sample table contains around 170,000 clones; only one count was recorded for about 90% of them. The top ten clonotypes cover approximately 4% of the sample. The sample comprised peripheral blood. The receptors stem from a woman aged 70-85 years with acute or convalescent COVID-19.

This clone occurred once. V usage is TRBV7-8 and J usage is TRBJ1-3; 8 bases are a match to TRBD1. With V trimmed by 4 bases and J by 0 bases, 8 bases remained unmatched. Germline lookup yields CDR1 SGHVS and CDR2 FQNEAQ. CDR3 size: 17 residues. The CDR3 sequence: CASSSLYGTGSGNTIYF. The CDR3 DNA sequence: TGTGCCAGCAGCTCATTATACGGGACAGGCTCTGGAAACACCATATATTTT.

The CDR3 nucleotides are TGTGCCAGCAGTAGGGACAGCGTAAATTCACCCCTCCACTTT. Translating it yields CASSRDSVNSPLHF. The V and J genes are TRBV27 and TRBJ1-6; 7 positions match TRBD1. Germline lookup yields CDR1 MNHEY and CDR2 SMNVEV (reference sequence). With V trimmed by 5 bases and J by 7 bases, 5 bases remained unmatched. The CDR3 extends over 14 amino acids.

The chain combines TRBV2 with TRBJ2-2, with TRBD1 matching over 8 bases. Unmatched junction bases numbered 7, after V lost 4 bases and J lost 6 bases. CDR1 is SNHLY and CDR2 is FYNNEI in the germline V gene. The CDR3 totals 15 residues. The CDR3 loop is CASSVQQGAAGELFF. CDR3 bases: TGTGCCAGCAGTGTCCAGCAGGGGGCCGCCGGGGAGCTGTTTTTT.